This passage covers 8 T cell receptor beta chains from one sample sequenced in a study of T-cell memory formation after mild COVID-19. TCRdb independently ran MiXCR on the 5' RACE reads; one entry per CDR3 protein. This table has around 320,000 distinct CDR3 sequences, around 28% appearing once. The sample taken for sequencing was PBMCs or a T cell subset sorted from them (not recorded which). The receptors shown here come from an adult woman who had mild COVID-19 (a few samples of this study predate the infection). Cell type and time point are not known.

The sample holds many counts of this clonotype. CDR3 loop: CASSVLSNTEAFF. As DNA, the CDR3 is TGCGCCAGCAGCGTCCTGTCGAACACTGAAGCTTTCTTT. The chain carries TRBV10-2 and TRBJ1-1; D not resolved. The germline CDR1 and CDR2 sequences are WSHSY and SAAADI. V was trimmed by 6 bases and J by 1 base, leaving 9 bases between them. CDR3 length equals 13 residues.

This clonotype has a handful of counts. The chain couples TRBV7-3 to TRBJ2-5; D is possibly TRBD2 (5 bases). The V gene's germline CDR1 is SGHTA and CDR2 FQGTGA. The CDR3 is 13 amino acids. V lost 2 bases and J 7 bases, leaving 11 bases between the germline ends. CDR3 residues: CASSLGLEGTQYF. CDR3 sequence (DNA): TGTGCCAGCAGCTTAGGGCTCGAGGGGACCCAGTACTTC.

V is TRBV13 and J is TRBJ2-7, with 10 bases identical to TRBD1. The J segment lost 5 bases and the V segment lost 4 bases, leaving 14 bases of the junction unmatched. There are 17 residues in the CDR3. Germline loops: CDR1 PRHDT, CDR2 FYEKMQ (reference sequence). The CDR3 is CASSSPGTGVGWNEQYF. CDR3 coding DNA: TGTGCCAGCAGCTCGCCCGGGACAGGGGTAGGGTGGAACGAGCAGTACTTC.

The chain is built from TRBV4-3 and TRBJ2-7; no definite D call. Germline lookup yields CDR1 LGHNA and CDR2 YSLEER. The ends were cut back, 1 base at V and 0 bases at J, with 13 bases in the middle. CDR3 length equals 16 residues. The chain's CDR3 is CASSQAPTSSSYEQYF. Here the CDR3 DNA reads TGCGCCAGCAGCCAAGCACCAACGTCTAGCTCCTACGAGCAGTACTTC.

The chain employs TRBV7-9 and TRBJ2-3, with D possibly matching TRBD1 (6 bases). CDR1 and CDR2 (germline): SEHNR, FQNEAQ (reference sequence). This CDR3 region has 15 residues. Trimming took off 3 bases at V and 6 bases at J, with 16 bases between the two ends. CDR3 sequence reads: CASSFPGGLGDTQYF. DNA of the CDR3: TGTGCCAGCAGCTTCCCTGGGGGCCTCGGGGATACGCAGTATTTT.

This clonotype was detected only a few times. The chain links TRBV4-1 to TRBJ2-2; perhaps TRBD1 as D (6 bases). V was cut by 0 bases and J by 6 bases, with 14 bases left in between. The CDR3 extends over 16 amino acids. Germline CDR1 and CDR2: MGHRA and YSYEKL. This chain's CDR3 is CASSQEQRKGAGELFF. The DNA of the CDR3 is TGCGCCAGCAGCCAAGAACAACGCAAGGGGGCCGGGGAGCTGTTTTTT.

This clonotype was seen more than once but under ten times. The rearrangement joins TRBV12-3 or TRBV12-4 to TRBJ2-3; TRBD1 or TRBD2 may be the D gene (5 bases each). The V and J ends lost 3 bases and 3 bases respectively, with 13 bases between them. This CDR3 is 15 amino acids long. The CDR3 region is CASSFGGWGTDTQYF. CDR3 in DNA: TGTGCCAGCAGTTTTGGGGGATGGGGTACAGATACGCAGTATTTT.

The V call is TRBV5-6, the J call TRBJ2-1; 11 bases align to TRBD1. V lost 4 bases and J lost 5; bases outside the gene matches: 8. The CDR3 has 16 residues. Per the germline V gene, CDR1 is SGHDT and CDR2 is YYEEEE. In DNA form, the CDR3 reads TGTGCCAGCAGCAAGGACAGGGGGCGTATTGACAATGAGCAGTTCTTC. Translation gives CASSKDRGRIDNEQFF.